Listed below are T cell receptor beta chains from one sample, sequenced in a study of blood T cells in healthy people across ages. Using its own MiXCR run on the 5' RACE reads, TCRdb lists one record per CDR3 protein. The table records about 800,000 distinct CDR3 sequences, 20% to 25% of them present only once. These data also featured in a second study, about T cells of mothers and their children.

Sequences were obtained from blood. These receptors originate from a boy aged 5-17 years in good health. Both conserved end residues are part of each CDR3. The D gene is left open where the match is weak. Clone size, where shown, is once, few, many, or a class for clones that have expanded.

J	V	D	size	DNA	CDR3
TRBJ2-7	TRBV4-2	TRBD2	-	TGTGCCAGCAGCCAAAGAATACTAGCGGGGGGGCTAGGGGGAGAATTCCCTCTTCATTACGAGCAGTACTTC	CASSQRILAGGLGGEFPLHYEQYF
TRBJ1-6	TRBV6-2/TRBV6-3	TRBD1	-	TGTGCCAGCAGCCTACAGGGGTGGGATTCACCCCTCCACTTT	CASSLQGWDSPLHF
TRBJ1-2	TRBV15	TRBD1	once	TGTGCCACCAGCAGAGAAGCCGGGACAGCTTATGGCTACACCTTC	CATSREAGTAYGYTF
TRBJ2-5	TRBV29-1	TRBD2	-	TGCAGCGTTGTCAGCGGGGGGCTACAAGAGACCCAGTACTTC	CSVVSGGLQETQYF
TRBJ2-1	TRBV20-1	TRBD2	-	TGCAGTGCTAGAGATCCAATAGCGGGAGAAGTTCATGAGCAGTTCTTC	CSARDPIAGEVHEQFF
TRBJ1-4	TRBV27	-	-	TGTGCCAGCAGTCCCCGGGACTCAACTAATGAAAAACTGTTTTTT	CASSPRDSTNEKLFF
TRBJ1-1	TRBV3-1	-	-	TGTGCCAGCAGCCGATGGGGCCGAGGGGTGGGGAACACTGAAGCTTTCTTT	CASSRWGRGVGNTEAFF
TRBJ1-1	TRBV4-1	TRBD1	few	TGCGCCAGCAGCCAAGATACAGGGGGGGGTGAAGCTTTCTTT	CASSQDTGGGEAFF
TRBJ1-1	TRBV15	-	few	TGTGCCACCGGCTCGATGTACGGGGGATCGAACACTGAAGCTTTCTTT	CATGSMYGGSNTEAFF
TRBJ2-1	TRBV4-1	-	-	TGCGCCAGCAGCCAAGGTACAGGGCTCTCTAACAATGAGCAGTTCTTC	CASSQGTGLSNNEQFF
TRBJ2-3	TRBV12-3/TRBV12-4	-	few	TGTGCCAGCAGTTTGAAGCAGCTAGGCACAGATACGCAGTATTTT	CASSLKQLGTDTQYF
TRBJ1-5	TRBV4-3	-	many	TGCGCCAGCAGCCAAGAGCGACAGGGCAATCAGCCCCAGCATTTT	CASSQERQGNQPQHF
TRBJ2-6	TRBV29-1	-	few	TGCAGCGTTGAAGAACCTGGGGCCAACGTCCTGACTTTC	CSVEEPGANVLTF
TRBJ1-6	TRBV11-2	-	-	TGTGCCAGCACCGATTTGGGGGGCCTAACCTTT	CASTDLGGLTF
TRBJ1-4	TRBV20-1	-	-	TGCACTGCCAAAAGCTTTGAAAAACTGTTTTTT	CTAKSFEKLFF
TRBJ1-2	TRBV4-1	-	-	TGCGCCAGCAGCCAAGATTTCCCGACTAACTATGGCTACACCTTC	CASSQDFPTNYGYTF
TRBJ2-7	TRBV18	TRBD1	few	TGTGCCAGCTCAAACCGGGACAGGACCTACGAGCAGTACTTC	CASSNRDRTYEQYF
TRBJ2-5	TRBV4-1	-	few	TGCGCCAGCAGCCAAGATCAACTAGTGGAGACCCAGTACTTC	CASSQDQLVETQYF
TRBJ2-2	TRBV7-2	-	many	TGTGCCAGCAGCTCCCACGGGACCGACACCGGGGAGCTGTTTTTT	CASSSHGTDTGELFF
TRBJ2-1	TRBV20-1	-	few	TGCAGTGCTAGAGATATAGCAGGGTACAATGAGCAGTTCTTC	CSARDIAGYNEQFF
TRBJ2-1	TRBV12-3/TRBV12-4	TRBD1	few	TGTGCCAGCAGTTTGCGGGACAGGGTTTTGAATGAGCAGTTCTTC	CASSLRDRVLNEQFF
TRBJ2-5	TRBV10-3	TRBD1	-	TGTGCCATCAGTGAGTCACGACAGGGACGTAAAGAGACCCAGTACTTC	CAISESRQGRKETQYF
TRBJ1-3	TRBV27	-	-	TGTGCCAGCAGTTTAAAGGGGTTGGGAAACACCATATATTTT	CASSLKGLGNTIYF
TRBJ2-7	TRBV28	TRBD2	-	TGTGCCAACCCGGAAAACGGGGTAGCGGGGGGTTTAGAGCAGTACTTC	CANPENGVAGGLEQYF
TRBJ2-7	TRBV29-1	-	-	TGCAGCGTTTTTGGGGGAATTACCTACGAGCAGTACTTC	CSVFGGITYEQYF
TRBJ1-6	TRBV28	TRBD1	-	TGTGCCAGCAGTCCGGGGGGGACAGGGGATTCACCCCTCCACTTT	CASSPGGTGDSPLHF
TRBJ2-5	TRBV9	-	-	TGTGCCAGCAGCCGGGACCCAAGGGGCCAAGAGACCCAGTACTTC	CASSRDPRGQETQYF
TRBJ2-3	TRBV5-1	TRBD2	-	TGCGCCAGCAGCTTGAGGACTAGAGACCCCACAGATACGCAGTATTTT	CASSLRTRDPTDTQYF
TRBJ2-5	TRBV3-1	TRBD2	few	TGTGCCAGCAGCCAAGCGGCTCTAGCGGGAGGTCAAGAGACCCAGTACTTC	CASSQAALAGGQETQYF
TRBJ2-7	TRBV4-3	-	-	TGCGCCAGCAGCCTGGGGGAACTTAGCGTTCGCGAGCAGTACTTC	CASSLGELSVREQYF
TRBJ2-3	TRBV29-1	-	-	TGCAGCGTTGGTGTTTCAGCGCAGTATTTT	CSVGVSAQYF
TRBJ2-2	TRBV28	TRBD2	-	TGTGCCAGCAGCCGGACTAGCGGGAGGGCCGTCTATACCGGGGAGCTGTTTTTT	CASSRTSGRAVYTGELFF
TRBJ1-1	TRBV2	TRBD1	few	TGTGCCAGCAAGACGGACAGGGCCCCTGAAGCTTTCTTT	CASKTDRAPEAFF
TRBJ2-1	TRBV11-2	-	many	TGTGCCAGCAGCTTAGTGGTGGGGGCCAATTACAATGAGCAGTTCTTC	CASSLVVGANYNEQFF
TRBJ2-7	TRBV5-6	TRBD1	few	TGTGCCAGCAGCTTGGCGACAGGGGTCGGATACGAGCAGTACTTC	CASSLATGVGYEQYF
TRBJ2-4	TRBV7-2	-	few	TGTGCCAGCAGCCCCGTGTCCAGGACTAACATTCAGTACTTC	CASSPVSRTNIQYF
TRBJ2-7	TRBV21-1	-	-	TGTGCCAGCAGCAAAACCCTCCAGGCAGGAGGGAATACCTACGAGCAGTACTTC	CASSKTLQAGGNTYEQYF
TRBJ1-1	TRBV7-2	TRBD1	few	TGTGCCAGCAGCCGCGGACAGGGGGAAGCTGAAGCTTTCTTT	CASSRGQGEAEAFF
TRBJ2-4	TRBV6-6	-	-	TGTGCCAGCAGTCGACCGACAGAGGCCAAAAACATTCAGTACTTC	CASSRPTEAKNIQYF
TRBJ2-7	TRBV13	-	few	TGTGCCAGCAGCGCCAGAAACGAGCAGTACTTC	CASSARNEQYF
TRBJ2-5	TRBV6-2/TRBV6-3	TRBD2	-	TGTGCCAGCAGTTACTCAGGACTAGGAGAGGAGACCCAGTACTTC	CASSYSGLGEETQYF
TRBJ2-3	TRBV11-2	TRBD2	-	TGTGCCAGCAGTTTTAGCGGGAGTCCCCCAGATACGCAGTATTTT	CASSFSGSPPDTQYF
TRBJ2-5	TRBV9	-	many	TGTGCCAGCAGCGTAGATATAGAAGAGACCCAGTACTTC	CASSVDIEETQYF
TRBJ2-4	TRBV7-2	-	-	TGTGCCAGCAGTCCAGGGACTTCCGGAGGAGATCAGTACTTC	CASSPGTSGGDQYF
TRBJ2-3	TRBV29-1	-	few	TGCAGCGTCCAGGACAGCACAGATACGCAGTATTTT	CSVQDSTDTQYF
TRBJ2-5	TRBV6-5	TRBD2	-	TGTGCCAGCACACAGCGGGGGTGGCAAGAGACCCAGTACTTC	CASTQRGWQETQYF
TRBJ1-4	TRBV14	TRBD1	-	TGTGCCAGCAGCCAAGAGTTTCCTGGGACAGGGGTAGAAAAACTGTTTTTT	CASSQEFPGTGVEKLFF
TRBJ1-6	TRBV2	-	few	TGTGCCAGCAGTGAAAGGGGTTTCGGTAATTCACCCCTCCACTTT	CASSERGFGNSPLHF
TRBJ2-1	TRBV28	-	few	TGTGCCAGCAGTTTGGGATCCACGAGAGCCTACAATGAGCAGTTCTTC	CASSLGSTRAYNEQFF
TRBJ2-5	TRBV11-2	-	-	TGTGCCAGCAGGATAGGACAGAACCATGAAAAAGAGACCCAGTACTTC	CASRIGQNHEKETQYF
TRBJ2-5	TRBV28	TRBD2	few	TGTGCCAGCAGTGGTTGGACTAGCGCCCCGCAAGAGACCCAGTACTTC	CASSGWTSAPQETQYF
TRBJ1-1	TRBV10-3	TRBD1	-	TGTGCCGGAGGACAGGGGAAAGGCACTGAAGCTTTCTTT	CAGGQGKGTEAFF
TRBJ2-1	TRBV7-9	TRBD2	-	TGTGCCAGCAGCTTAGAGGCTAGCGGGAGGGTATCCTACAATGAGCAGTTCTTC	CASSLEASGRVSYNEQFF
TRBJ1-1	TRBV20-1	TRBD1	-	TGCAGTGCTAGAGATTTGTTAGGGGGCGATGGGACTGAAGCTTTCTTT	CSARDLLGGDGTEAFF
TRBJ1-4	TRBV7-6	-	few	TGTGCCAGCAGCTTAGAGGCAGCAACTAATGAAAAACTGTTTTTT	CASSLEAATNEKLFF
TRBJ2-1	TRBV12-3/TRBV12-4	-	-	TGTGCCAGCAGTTTTTTAATCGGGAGCTCCTACAATGAGCAGTTCTTC	CASSFLIGSSYNEQFF
TRBJ2-5	TRBV29-1	-	few	TGCAGCGTTGTGAAACAGGTTGATTTTGAGACCCAGTACTTC	CSVVKQVDFETQYF
TRBJ2-5	TRBV20-1	-	few	TGCAGTGCTAGCGGGAGCCAAGAGACCCAGTACTTC	CSASGSQETQYF
TRBJ2-1	TRBV15	-	few	TGTGCCACCAGCAGAGGGAGGTCGGAAAATGAGCAGTTCTTC	CATSRGRSENEQFF
TRBJ2-5	TRBV18	-	few	TGTGCCAGCTCACCACAGAGACGTCAAGAGACCCAGTACTTC	CASSPQRRQETQYF